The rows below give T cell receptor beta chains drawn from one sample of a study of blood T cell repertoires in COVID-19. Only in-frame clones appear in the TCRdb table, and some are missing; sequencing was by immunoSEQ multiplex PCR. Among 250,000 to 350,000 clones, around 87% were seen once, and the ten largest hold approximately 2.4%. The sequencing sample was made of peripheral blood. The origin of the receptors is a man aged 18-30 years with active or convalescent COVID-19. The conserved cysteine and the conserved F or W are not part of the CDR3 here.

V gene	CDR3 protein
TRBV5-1	ASSFGGQDTQY
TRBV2	ASSARRGETNEKLF
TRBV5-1	ASSHTGVVAEAF
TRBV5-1	ASTSASYEQY
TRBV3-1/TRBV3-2	ASTQLAGGENIQY
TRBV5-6	ASSLEPLATNSPLH
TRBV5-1	ASRLWETYEQY
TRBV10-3	AISDGTSDNTGELF
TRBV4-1	ASSQDDGRVDEQF
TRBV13	ASSGRQGGNTEAF
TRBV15	ATSIYHGPQH
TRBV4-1	ASSHGAKQF
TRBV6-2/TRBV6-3	ASSYSASSGGTPGANVLT
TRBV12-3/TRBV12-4	ASRPGGEKLF
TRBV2	ASSLTLYGTDTQY
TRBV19	ASSIPGTGYGYT
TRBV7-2	ASSLKQGGSGGAVDTQY
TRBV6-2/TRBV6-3	ASSPPRWEQY
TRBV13	ASSHRGSTDTQY
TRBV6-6	ASRGLAGANTGELF
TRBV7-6	ASSPSGETQY
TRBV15	ATSRVGGTYSNQPQH
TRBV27	ASSPAGIRGTPLH
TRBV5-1	ASRQGAREDGYT
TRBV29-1	SVEGASRGLF
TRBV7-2	ASSLATGVGNTIY
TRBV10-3	AINPGSSGNTIY
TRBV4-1	ASSQFGGESYEQY
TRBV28	ASSTNRGTSYGYT
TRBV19	ASSRTSGAYNEQF
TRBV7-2	ASSTTSRGLDEQF
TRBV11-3	ASSLRTGVDTQY
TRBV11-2	ASSLDRGDTEAF
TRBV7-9	ASSPSTDGYT
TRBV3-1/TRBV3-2	ASSLAGGGELF
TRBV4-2	ASSRLAGDRGVYEQY
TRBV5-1	ASSKTGTGGRDTQY
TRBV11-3	ASSPRTSGADTQY
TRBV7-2	ASSLVGTGGSTEAF
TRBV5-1	ASSSSGQVLSGANVLT
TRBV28	ASSPPLAGGRDEQY
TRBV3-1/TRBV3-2	ASSQSAFGQGVLNEKLF
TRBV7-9	ASSLAAGTEAF
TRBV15	ATSRDNPGTSTAYEQY
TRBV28	ASKRGQAKGSPLH
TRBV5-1	ASSLGQGATRGEKLF
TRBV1	TSSQGSGANQPQH
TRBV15	ATSRTGEAHQPQH
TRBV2	ASSDTGEVQPQH
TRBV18	ASSPGPSPLEQY
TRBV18	ASSDSQETQY
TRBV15	ATSRVAGSADTQY
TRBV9	ASSVASGGGLDTQY
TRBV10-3	AIQGGDRGAYEQY
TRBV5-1	ASSGETGFNSPLH
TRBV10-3	AISDEMNSYEQY
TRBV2	ASGTGHFYNEQF
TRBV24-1	ATSDPTLAADTQY
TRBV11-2	ASSSGTSGPYYEQY
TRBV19	ASSLIGGTGRDTEAF